The entry below describes one T cell receptor beta chain. Its antigen remains unidentified. The sample holds no much larger clone one base away, and base qualities are not on file. The data were taken from a study of shared clonotypes between healthy human individuals (dated by TCRdb to the early 2020s). Turning to the overall study: Two women and three men aged 18 to 49 years were included in the cohort. Libraries were prepared and TCR repertoires were sequenced by different laboratories using diverse techniques, in order to increase sequencing depth and limit assay-specific biases. The study deeply sequenced blood TCR repertoires of five healthy adults to estimate repertoire size and the extent of clonotype sharing between individuals. Leukapheresis yielded between about 0.94 and 8.9 billion PBMCs per donor. Per donor, three plates each were used for CD4 naive and CD4 memory, two for CD8 naive, and one for CD8 memory.

A distance of 11 bases separates the germline ends of V and J, which lose 0 bases and 5 bases respectively. Including the terminal cysteine and phenylalanine, the CDR3 comprises 14 residues. Only the CDR3 DNA is retained, 42 bases long and in frame from the first base. CDR1 and CDR2 (SGHRS, YFSETQ) derive from the germline V gene. Healthy HIV-negative adults with no recently reported acute infections or vaccinations were included as donors. Only Caucasian adults living in Nashville, Tennessee, USA were represented among the donors. Magnetic negative selection was used to enrich CD4+ T cells, after which naive cells were positively selected on CD45RA and the negative fraction became the memory subset. Blood was collected by leukapheresis, and PBMCs were isolated by Ficoll-Histopaque density gradient centrifugation and then cryopreserved in liquid nitrogen vapor phase. Purity and quantity of every magnetically sorted T cell population were checked by analytical flow cytometry. From each sorted fraction, genomic DNA was isolated and quantified by UV absorbance on a Nanodrop 2000c.

The full study reports these points: Sampling was restricted to blood, and TCR repertoires in tissues likely differ from the TCR repertoires found in blood. Incomplete sequencing was indicated by rarefaction of sorted-subset datasets, despite the large sequencing depth. Compared with non-shared clonotypes, clonotypes shared by all four sorted-subset donors had higher generation probabilities. When a handful of donors were compared, the shared fraction of clonotypes was about 5.4% for naive CD4, around 4% for naive CD8, 2.3% for memory CD4, and 0.35% to 0.4% for memory CD8. Based on pairwise subsampling, the degree of clonotype sharing among donors was expected to be affected by sequencing depth. The small number of donors limited the genetic and exposure-history diversity represented. Naive subsets generally had larger estimated clonotype richness than memory subsets.

TCR CDR3 regions were amplified from genomic DNA by multiplex PCR using the deep immunoSEQ assay. Extracted genomic DNA from each cell subset was spread evenly across all wells of several immunoSEQ 96-well plates, with each plate serving as a replicate. For sorted subsets, approximately 200 ng of genomic DNA, equivalent to about 30,000 T cell genomes, went into each replicate PCR. The purified libraries were quantified using a Qubit 3.0 fluorometer, sized with a Bioanalyzer 2100, and then quantified again using the KAPA Library Quantification kit. A separate single-read 150-cycle Illumina NextSeq 550 flow cell was used to sequence each immunoSEQ 96-well plate. The study's processing was this. Because the immunoSEQ output held only junctional sequences and lacked quality scores, the filtering could not match the filtering applied to full-length reads. Sequences were annotated with PyIR, a Python wrapper for IgBLAST v1.9, using IMGT germline references to assign V/J genes and CDR3. Reads with weak V/J assignments (E-value above 1e-6), missing CDR3, stop codons, out-of-frame junctions, or ambiguous translated residues were removed. V3J clonotypes were defined as sequences sharing an identical inferred V gene, J gene, and CDR3 amino acid sequence. The percentage overlap between two repertoires was calculated by dividing the number of shared unique clonotypes by the size of the smaller repertoire. RTK rarefaction, the Chao1 estimator, and Recon v2.1 estimates of unobserved clonotypes were used to assess repertoire richness. Generation probabilities for all TCRbeta clonotypes obtained by the gDNA method from a handful of donors were computed using OLGA. TCRdb retrieved this table from immuneACCESS and kept in-frame rearrangements only. Not all clones are present; in checked studies, unresolved V genes account for under half, and no reason is known for the remainder. V and J calls and clone size are as listed in that table; D and trimming were resolved from the DNA. Within this sample are some 1.5 million clones, with roughly 96% of them counted one time only. The top ten clones comprise roughly 1.2% of the sample.

The sequence was obtained from a man between 25 and 39 years old in good health. Sequenced sample: naive CD4+ T cells sorted from blood. The sample's cell subset or site label, in plain terms: CD45RA+ positively selected. The V and J genes are TRBV5-1 and TRBJ1-1; no D gene can be assigned with confidence. CDR3 sequence: CASSLGLKGTEAFF. The bases read TGCGCCAGCAGCTTGGGATTGAAGGGAACTGAAGCTTTCTTT.